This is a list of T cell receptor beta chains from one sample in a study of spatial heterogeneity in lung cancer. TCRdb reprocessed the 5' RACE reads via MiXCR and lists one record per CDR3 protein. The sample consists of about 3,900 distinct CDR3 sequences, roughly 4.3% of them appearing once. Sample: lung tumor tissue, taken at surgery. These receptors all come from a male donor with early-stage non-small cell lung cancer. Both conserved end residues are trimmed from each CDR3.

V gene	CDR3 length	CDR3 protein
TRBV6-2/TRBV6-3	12	ASRPGQGFNEAF
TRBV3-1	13	ASSQDGNSGNTIY
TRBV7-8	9	ASVGRKTQY
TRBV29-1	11	THSNEGPGGYT
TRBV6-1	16	ASSEAGTGASGANVLT
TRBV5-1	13	ASSLARGPTNEQF
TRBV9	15	ASSVRPSGSPNYGYT
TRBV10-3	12	AISESPMNSPLH
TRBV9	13	ASSVDGTYNSPLH
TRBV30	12	AGRQGAGANVLT
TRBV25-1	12	ASSFSSYNSPLH
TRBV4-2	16	ASSPQGGHLGRTGELF
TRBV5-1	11	ASSLQEYNEQF
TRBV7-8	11	ASSFSQHYEQY
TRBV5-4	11	ASSPTGNTEAF
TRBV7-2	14	ASSPGQGSSYNEQF
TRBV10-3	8	ATKGETQY
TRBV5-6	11	ASSLTAVYGYT
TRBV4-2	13	ASSQDIQYTDTQY
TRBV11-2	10	ASSLEVGTIY
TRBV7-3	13	ASSLTVLGTDTQY
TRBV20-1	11	SASTSSYNEQF
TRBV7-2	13	ASSPLARSSYEQY
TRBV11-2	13	ASSFVPGLPDTQY